This T cell receptor beta chain is from a study of blood T cell repertoires in COVID-19. The CDR3 is 16 amino acids. Germline loops: CDR1 SGDLS, CDR2 YYNGEE. V shed 3 bases and J 2 bases; nucleotides not matched to a gene: 7. The protocol was immunoSEQ multiplex PCR, while the TCRdb copy is restricted to in-frame clones and leaves out a portion. The sample holds 200,000 to 300,000 clones, nearly 90% seen once. This TCR was sampled from a young woman with acute or convalescent COVID-19. Material for sequencing was peripheral blood. This chain uses TRBV9 with TRBJ2-1; TRBD2 matches at 8 bases. The CDR3 here is CASSGPSGGAYNEQFF. In DNA, the CDR3 is TGTGCCAGCAGCGGCCCAAGCGGGGGCGCCTACAATGAGCAGTTCTTC.